These 14 T cell receptor beta chains were sequenced from one sample in a study of STAT5B mutations in CD4+ large granular lymphocyte leukemia. Assay: immunoSEQ multiplex PCR; the TCRdb copy retains only in-frame clones and omits some. This table has 48,000 or so clones, about three quarters appearing once. What was sequenced was CD4+ T cells from blood buffy coats. The receptors shown here come from a human donor in good health.

This clone has only one observation. This chain links TRBV28 with TRBJ2-7, with 12 bases lining up with TRBD1. This CDR3 contains 14 residues. Germline CDR1 MDHEN, CDR2 SYDVKM. Trimming took 6 bases from V and 5 from J; bases not matched to a gene: 5. The CDR3 region is CASRSGQGADEQYF. In DNA form, the CDR3 reads TGTGCCAGCAGATCGGGACAGGGGGCCGACGAGCAGTACTTC.

About this clone: A read error may account for a junction end that differs from germline. The rearrangement uses TRBV14 and TRBJ1-5; a possible D gene is TRBD1 (5 bases). The CDR3 sequence is 13 residues long. The germline V gene encodes CDR1 SGHDN and CDR2 FVKESK. CDR3 loop: CASSFGGNQLQHF. CDR3 bases: TGTGCCAGCAGCTTTGGGGGGAATCAGCTCCAGCATTTT.

The chain joins TRBV15 to TRBJ1-1; 7 nucleotides match TRBD1. This CDR3 contains 15 residues. V lost 1 base and J lost 4; bases outside the gene matches: 6. Germline V lookup: CDR1 LNHNV, CDR2 YYDKDF (reference sequence). The CDR3 sequence: CATSRGQGRITEAFF. CDR3 DNA sequence: TGTGCCACCAGCAGAGGACAGGGTAGGATCACTGAAGCTTTCTTT.

The V call is TRBV6-5, the J call TRBJ1-2; no clear D gene. Germline CDR1 and CDR2: MNHEY and SVGAGI. The CDR3 totals 15 residues. V lost 2 bases and J lost 0, with 10 bases in between. The CDR3 loop reads CASSYVSGPNYGYTF. The CDR3 DNA reads TGTGCCAGCAGTTACGTCAGTGGACCTAACTATGGCTACACCTTC.

V usage is TRBV30 and J usage is TRBJ1-3; unclear D gene. Germline V gives CDR1 GTSNPN, CDR2 SVGIG (reference sequence). CDR3 length: 15 residues. Trimming took off 2 bases at V and 0 bases at J, with 11 bases between the two ends. The chain's CDR3 is CAWSRGLASGNTIYF. CDR3 DNA: TGTGCCTGGAGTCGCGGACTGGCCTCTGGAAACACCATATATTTT.

The V and J genes are TRBV6-1 and TRBJ1-1; 7 bases match TRBD1. Looked up from germline, CDR1 is MNHNS and CDR2 is SASEGT. CDR3 length equals 14 residues. V shed 5 bases and J 0 bases; nucleotides not matched to a gene: 3. CDR3 coding DNA: TGTGCCAGCAGTCTTACAGGGGTGAACACTGAAGCTTTCTTT. Translation: CASSLTGVNTEAFF.

The chain recombines TRBV11-2 with TRBJ2-2; D remains unclear. CDR1 and CDR2 from the germline V gene are SGHAT and FQNNGV. The germline V and J ends were trimmed by 5 bases and 6 bases, with 22 bases remaining between them. The CDR3 runs 17 residues. The CDR3 DNA reads TGTGCCAGCAGCCCAAAGGTCCGGGCCCCCTCAGCCGGGGAGCTGTTTTTT. Translating it yields CASSPKVRAPSAGELFF.

This CDR3 reads CATSNLNTEAFF. The CDR3 nucleotides read TGTGCCACCAGCAACCTGAACACTGAAGCTTTCTTT. J is TRBJ1-1 and V is TRBV15, with D unresolved. Germline V CDR1 and CDR2: LNHNV, YYDKDF (reference sequence). V shed 4 bases and J shed 0 bases, with 3 bases lying between them. This CDR3 has 12 amino acids. The variable domain in full, completed from reference TRBV15 and TRBJ1-1, reads DAMVIQNPRYQVTQFGKPVTLSCSQTLNHNVMYWYQQKSSQAPKLLFHYYDKDFNNEADTPDNFQSRRPNTSFCFLDIRSPGLGDTAMYLCATSNLNTEAFFGQGTRLTVV.

This clone has only a few counts. The rearrangement joins TRBV9 to TRBJ1-1; D remains ambiguous. The CDR3 is made up of 13 amino acids. V shed 4 bases and J shed 3 bases, with 10 bases lying between them. From germline, CDR1 is SGDLS and CDR2 YYNGEE. The CDR3 here is CASSLYQDTEAFF. In DNA, the CDR3 is TGTGCCAGCAGCCTCTACCAGGACACTGAAGCTTTCTTT. The full variable domain, with the rest looked up from reference TRBV9 and TRBJ1-1, is DSGVTQTPKHLITATGQRVTLRCSPRSGDLSVYWYQQSLDQGLQFLIQYYNGEERAKGNILERFSAQQFPDLHSELNLSSLELGDSALYFCASSLYQDTEAFFGQGTRLTVV.

This chain connects TRBV7-6 to TRBJ2-3, with 7 positions matching TRBD2. Germline loops: CDR1 SGHVS, CDR2 FNYEAQ. The CDR3 has 15 residues. V lost 2 bases to trimming and J lost 3 bases; unmatched junction nucleotides: 5. The CDR3 protein is CASSLTGGNTDTQYF. For the CDR3, the DNA is TGTGCCAGCAGCTTAACGGGGGGAAATACAGATACGCAGTATTTT.

In its sample, this clone was seen a few times. The sample holds other DNA sequences that translate to the same CDR3. The V call is TRBV11-2, the J call TRBJ1-2; TRBD1 matches 7 bases. Looked up from germline, CDR1 is SGHAT and CDR2 is FQNNGV. J lost 7 bases, V lost 1 base, and 3 bases had no gene match. This CDR3 has 13 amino acids. CDR3 sequence: CASSLGQGSGYTF. In DNA, the CDR3 is TGTGCCAGCAGCTTAGGACAGGGCAGTGGCTACACCTTC. Based on the CDR3 plus reference TRBV11-2 and TRBJ1-2, the full variable domain is EAGVAQSPRYKIIEKRQSVAFWCNPISGHATLYWYQQILGQGPKLLIQFQNNGVVDDSQLPKDRFSAERLKGVDSTLKIQPAKLEDSAVYLCASSLGQGSGYTFGSGTRLTVV.

This chain uses TRBV7-2 with TRBJ2-5, with TRBD2 matching 8 bases. Germline trimming cut 3 bases from V and 5 bases from J; bases unmatched to any gene: 8. CDR3 length: 15 amino acids. The V gene's germline CDR1 is SGHTA and CDR2 FQGNSA. The CDR3 region is CASSFKPGLVETQYF. The CDR3 DNA reads TGTGCCAGCAGCTTCAAACCGGGACTAGTGGAGACCCAGTACTTC.

V and J are TRBV5-5 and TRBJ1-1, with D perhaps matching TRBD1 (6 bases). V was trimmed by 1 base and J by 3 bases, leaving 22 bases between them. Germline CDR1 and CDR2: SGHKS and YYEKEE (reference sequence). The CDR3 extends over 18 amino acids. The CDR3: CASSLTHTTGFGDTEAFF. The CDR3 bases are TGTGCCAGCAGCTTGACGCACACCACAGGGTTCGGTGACACTGAAGCTTTCTTT.

V usage is TRBV7-9 and J usage is TRBJ2-5, with TRBD1 as a possible D gene (6 bases). Looked up from germline, CDR1 is SEHNR and CDR2 is FQNEAQ (reference sequence). CDR3 size: 16 residues. The germline V and J ends were trimmed by 1 base and 2 bases, with 14 bases remaining between them. This CDR3 is CASSLGVGTPQETQYF. In nucleotides, the CDR3 is TGTGCCAGCAGCTTAGGAGTAGGGACACCTCAAGAGACCCAGTACTTC.